This TCR beta chain derives from a study of cytomegalovirus exposure and HLA in healthy donors. This clone was observed a handful of times. This CDR3 spans 16 amino acids. CDR1 is SGHTA, CDR2 FQGNSA, per germline. V lost 7 bases and J 4 bases, leaving 19 bases between the germline ends. The PCR had 60 Vbeta and 13 Jbeta primers. The repertoire was sequenced with immunoSEQ multiplex PCR; TCRdb's copy has only in-frame clones and lacks some. The sample consists of under 150,000 clones, roughly three quarters of them appearing once. The TCR originated in a man aged 25 to 45 in good health and CMV-seronegative. Specimen: PBMCs. This sequence joins TRBV7-2 and TRBJ2-2; D is possibly TRBD2 (8 bases). CDR3 sequence: CASTGGGGRRTGELFF. In DNA, the CDR3 is TGTGCCAGCACTGGAGGGGGCGGGAGGCGCACCGGGGAGCTGTTTTTT.